The clone carrying this TCR beta chain was counted between two and nine times. Original processing methods: By means of reference gene primer amplification, nucleated cell counts were estimated. Generated by immunoSEQ multiplex PCR, the TCRdb table keeps only in-frame clones and is missing some. Clone size and the V and J calls come from that table; the DNA yielded D and trimming. This sample has roughly 40,000 clones, with approximately 80% found just once. The entry originates in a study of blood T cell repertoires in COVID-19. Study background: The United States, Italy and Spain provided the acute and convalescent COVID-19 samples. In each case, the material was cDNA or gDNA derived from T cells, B-cell-depleted T cells, or PBMCs.

The CDR3 sequence is 18 residues long. Germline V lookup: CDR1 SGDLS, CDR2 YYNGEE. The V gene lost 0 bases and the J gene lost 2 bases, with 20 bases spanning the gap. The chain carries TRBV9 and TRBJ2-5, with D perhaps TRBD2 (8 bases). The sequenced sample consisted of peripheral blood. This TCR derives from an elderly man with acute or convalescent COVID-19. The CDR3, as DNA: TGTGCCAGCAGCGTAGGTACGGGAGGGGGCGGATTTCAAGAGACCCAGTACTTC. The encoded protein is CASSVGTGGGGFQETQYF.